The T cell receptor beta chain described here comes from a study of T cells in Graves' hyperthyroidism and ophthalmopathy (dated by TCRdb to between 2018 and 2021). Background for the entire study: To identify distinguishing TCR V-J signatures, a discovery cohort of some 99 patients was used, comprising some 43 with Graves' ophthalmopathy and around 57 with stable Graves' hyperthyroidism. Whether ophthalmopathy could be predicted prospectively was tested in an independent validation cohort made up of approximately 19 hyperthyroidism patients plus 17 patients who later progressed to ophthalmopathy. The 100 or so discovery patients were randomly divided into training and test sets at a 7:3 ratio. Thyroid tissue and blood T-cell repertoires from six Graves' hyperthyroidism patients were also compared in the study. After blood sampling, hyperthyroidism patients were treated with methimazole at a starting dose of 30 mg daily, and ophthalmopathy patients were treated with high-dose intravenous methylprednisolone. TCR Vbeta CDR3 sequencing of fewer than 150 peripheral blood samples (over 40 ophthalmopathy, about 74 hyperthyroidism and some 17 progressor patients) is reported in the paper.

The germline V gene specifies SGDLS as CDR1 and YYNGEE as CDR2. The CDR3 covers 15 residues, taking in both the cysteine and the phenylalanine. The read is trimmed to its CDR3 DNA, 45 bases read in frame from base 1. This clonotype occurred many times. The antigen this receptor binds is unknown. At one end the junction does not follow the germline gene, possibly because of a read error. Amplification of TCR beta CDR3 regions was carried out from RNA transcripts. A first-round RT-PCR of the TCR CDR3 used the HTBI primer set with the Qiagen OneStep RT-PCR kit. A second multiplex PCR round built the libraries, followed by size selection and purification. Sequencing of the libraries was done on an Illumina HiSeq2000 using paired-end 100 bp reads. From the authors' description of their analysis: SOAPnuke was used to process the raw data, with reads discarded if the reads contained adapters or uncalled bases, had a mean Phred below 15, or lacked an exact constant-primer or identifier match. High-quality paired reads were merged using COPE v1.2.5, and each unique nucleotide sequence was defined as a clonotype. MiTCR v1.1 was used to align clonotypes to the IMGT TRBV, TRBD and TRBJ reference segments. The analysis included only V-J combinations with a frequency above 0.0001, which together covered 99% to 99.2% of the repertoires. A TCS score was defined as the ratio between F50 (clonal expansion) and ExV (chaos), using BLOSUM62-based TCRdist between CDR3 peptides within each V-J. Welch's t-statistics and random forest reduced roughly 500 V-J features to roughly 13, which were used in a naive Bayes classifier (R e1071). Thyroid-blood repertoire similarity was quantified with the Morisita-Horn index. In TCRdb, the public reads were trimmed at Q25 with fastp and aligned with MiXCR, with productive beta chains retained. Rows matching on CDR3 protein sequence are summarized as one entry with the most common DNA and genes. TCRdb, not the original authors, processed these V and J calls. The sample contains roughly 500,000 distinct CDR3 sequences, 46% of them found a single time. The top ten constitute roughly 45% of the sample.

General conclusions and limits of the study: Sample size was not statistically predetermined, and blinding of investigators to group allocation was not performed. Most expanded thyroid clonotypes (frequency above 0.001) were also detected in blood, suggesting blood repertoires may reflect thyroid immune responses. In cross-validation, a model built on a 13 V-J signature told ophthalmopathy apart from stable hyperthyroidism with 87.88% sensitivity and approximately 81% specificity, and in testing the same model reached 80%/75%. During validation, the model predicted progression to ophthalmopathy a median of about 5.9 months ahead of onset, with around 65% sensitivity and 72% to 85% specificity.

Any patient with an uncontrolled infection, another autoimmune disease, pregnancy or lactation was excluded. Diagnoses relied on clinical symptoms, serum thyroxine and TRAb, thyroid ultrasound and orbital computed tomography. Total RNA was extracted using Trizol reagent, and RNA quality was assessed on an Agilent 2100 Bioanalyzer. The clonotype comes from an adult woman with Graves' disease, either hyperthyroidism or ophthalmopathy (not recorded which). The specimen was peripheral blood or thyroid tissue (not recorded which). Rearrangement joined TRBV9 to TRBJ1-1, with TRBD1 identical over 8 junction bases. The CDR3 amino acid sequence is: CANSVGDRLNTEAFF. The sequence in DNA is TGTGCCAACAGCGTAGGGGACAGGTTGAACACTGAAGCTTTCTTT.